Below, 25 T cell receptor beta chains from the same sample are listed, as sequenced in a study of neurological immune-mediated disorders. TCRdb ran MiXCR on the 5' RACE reads and lists one entry per CDR3 protein. The sample has approximately 74,000 distinct CDR3 sequences; 4% to 6% are singletons. Sample: PBMCs. The source of these receptors is a man between 18 and 29 years old with multiple sclerosis.

This clonotype was picked up many times. The chain recombines TRBV4-3 with TRBJ1-3; maybe TRBD1 (5 bases). Trimming shortened V by 1 base and J by 2 bases, and 12 bases separated the two germline ends. The CDR3 totals 16 residues. CDR1 and CDR2 from the germline V gene are LGHNA and YSLEER. The CDR3 nucleotides are TGCGCCAGCAGCCAAGTTGGGGGGTTGCCTGGAAACACCATATATTTT. Its protein is CASSQVGGLPGNTIYF.

This clonotype was observed at least ten times. In DNA, the CDR3 is TGTGCCATCAGTGAAGCGAGGGAAGACATTCAGTACTTC. Protein product: CAISEAREDIQYF. V usage is TRBV10-3 and J usage is TRBJ2-4; D may be TRBD2 (5 bases). This CDR3 has 13 residues. With 3 bases removed from V and 8 bases from J, the gap between germline ends came to 11 bases. The germline V gene has CDR1 ENHRY and CDR2 SYGVKD.

In this sample, this clonotype turned up many times. J is TRBJ2-1 and V is TRBV20-1; unclear D gene. The V and J ends lost 5 bases and 2 bases respectively, with 10 bases between them. Germline assignment: CDR1 DFQATT and CDR2 SNEGSKA (reference sequence). CDR3 length: 13 amino acids. In nucleotides, the CDR3 is TGCAGTGCTGAGGACCAGACCTACAATGAGCAGTTCTTC. Protein: CSAEDQTYNEQFF.

This clonotype appeared a few times. This clone may be a read error of a much larger clone one base away. V gene TRBV20-1 combines with J gene TRBJ2-1; the D gene is possibly TRBD2 (6 bases). This CDR3 is built from 13 residues. The V end was cut by 5 bases, the J end by 4 bases, with 12 bases between. CDR1 and CDR2 (germline): DFQATT, SNEGSKA (reference sequence). CDR3 nucleotides: TGCAGTGCTCCGACTGGAGGGTACAATGAGCAGTTCTTC. It encodes CSAPTGGYNEQFF.

This clonotype was counted ten times or more. The rearrangement uses TRBV9 and TRBJ2-7; perhaps TRBD2 as D (6 bases). This CDR3 contains 15 residues. The V end was cut by 4 bases, the J end by 0 bases, with 14 bases between. Germline loops: CDR1 SGDLS, CDR2 YYNGEE. CDR3 loop: CASSPGLPSSYEQYF. CDR3 DNA sequence: TGTGCCAGCAGCCCAGGACTACCGAGCTCCTACGAGCAGTACTTC.

In this sample, this clonotype turned up a few times. A read error is possible here, since a much larger clone lies one base away. CDR3 nucleotide sequence: TGTGCCAGCAGCTCGCTTGGGGCCAAAGTCCTGACTTTC. Translating it yields CASSSLGAKVLTF. The rearrangement uses TRBV7-2 and TRBJ2-6, with D possibly matching TRBD1 (5 bases). Germline V gene lookup returns CDR1 SGHTA and CDR2 FQGNSA. The CDR3 runs to 13 residues.

This clonotype has ten or more counts. The chain recombines TRBV30 with TRBJ1-1, with unresolved D. The germline V gene encodes CDR1 GTSNPN and CDR2 SVGIG (reference sequence). The CDR3 totals 13 residues. V lost 5 bases and J lost 0, with 10 bases in between. As DNA, the CDR3 is TGTGCCTGGGGCTCAACAGTGAACACTGAAGCTTTCTTT. This translates into CAWGSTVNTEAFF.

This clonotype was recorded many times. This chain joins TRBV2 and TRBJ1-2; TRBD1 might be the D (5 bases). The CDR3 sequence is 11 residues long. CDR1 is SNHLY and CDR2 is FYNNEI in the germline V gene. Trimming stripped 6 bases from V and 8 bases from J, with 10 bases between. The CDR3 region has the DNA TGTGCCAGCAGACAGGCGGAAGGCTACACCTTC. Translation gives CASRQAEGYTF. Using reference TRBV2 and TRBJ1-2 for the parts outside the CDR3, the full variable domain is EPEVTQTPSHQVTQMGQEVILRCVPISNHLYFYWYRQILGQKVEFLVSFYNNEISEKSEIFDDQFSVERPDGSNFTLKIRSTKLEDSAMYFCASRQAEGYTFGSGTRLTVV.

This clonotype was seen many times. This chain joins TRBV27 and TRBJ2-2, with D hard to call. CDR3 length: 11 amino acids. With 8 bases removed from V and 4 bases from J, the gap between germline ends came to 5 bases. Germline loops: CDR1 MNHEY, CDR2 SMNVEV (reference sequence). CDR3 residues: CASGLTGELFF. The DNA of the CDR3 is TGTGCCAGCGGTCTCACCGGGGAGCTGTTTTTT.

In its sample, this clonotype was seen many times. The J gene is TRBJ2-3, the V gene TRBV20-1; D gene uncertain. The CDR3 sequence is 13 residues long. Germline values: CDR1 DFQATT, CDR2 SNEGSKA (reference sequence). The germline V and J ends were trimmed by 3 bases and 2 bases, with 9 bases remaining between them. The CDR3 sequence is CSASRALTDTQYF. The CDR3 coding sequence is TGCAGTGCTAGTCGGGCCCTCACAGATACGCAGTATTTT.

This clonotype was seen repeatedly, ten times or more. This sequence joins TRBV20-1 and TRBJ2-7; D gene ambiguous. The CDR3 sequence is 12 residues long. Germline CDR1 and CDR2: DFQATT and SNEGSKA (reference sequence). V was trimmed by 3 bases and J by 2 bases, leaving 8 bases between them. CDR3 coding DNA: TGCAGTGCTAGCGAGTCTACCTACGAGCAGTACTTC. Translation gives CSASESTYEQYF.

The V gene is TRBV19, the J gene TRBJ2-1, with 9 bases that match TRBD1. In germline, CDR1 is LNHDA, CDR2 SQIVND (reference sequence). This CDR3 comprises 17 residues. The J segment lost 0 bases and the V segment lost 4 bases, leaving 7 bases of the junction unmatched. The CDR3 DNA reads as TGTGCCAGTAGTAATCCGACAGGGGGAAGCTCCTACAATGAGCAGTTCTTC. Amino acid sequence: CASSNPTGGSSYNEQFF.

This clonotype showed up just a few times. The V and J genes are TRBV6-1 and TRBJ2-3, with D tentatively TRBD1 (7 bases). The germline V gene has CDR1 MNHNS and CDR2 SASEGT. The V and J ends lost 2 bases and 6 bases respectively, with 15 bases between them. This CDR3 contains 15 residues. The CDR3 is CASSESGRGDDTQYF. CDR3 DNA sequence: TGTGCCAGCAGTGAATCGGGCAGGGGGGACGATACGCAGTATTTT.

This clonotype was counted many times. This chain joins TRBV5-1 and TRBJ1-3; D is unresolved. V lost 0 bases and J lost 0, with 7 bases in between. Germline V gene data show CDR1 as SGHRS and CDR2 as YFSETQ. CDR3 length equals 15 residues. This CDR3 reads CASSLDGNSGNTIYF. The CDR3 DNA is TGCGCCAGCAGCTTGGACGGGAACTCTGGAAACACCATATATTTT.

At least ten counts were recorded for this clonotype. The V gene is TRBV20-1, the J gene TRBJ2-7; TRBD2 matches 10 bases. CDR3 length equals 16 residues. Germline V gene data show CDR1 as DFQATT and CDR2 as SNEGSKA (reference sequence). V shed 0 bases and J 2 bases; nucleotides not matched to a gene: 7. The CDR3 DNA reads TGCAGTGCTAGAGATCGAGCGGGGGGGCGTACCTACGAGCAGTACTTC. It is translated as CSARDRAGGRTYEQYF.

This clonotype has ten or more counts. The genes are TRBV6-6 and TRBJ2-7; TRBD2 agrees at 9 bases. The CDR3 runs to 15 residues. Germline lookup yields CDR1 MNHNY and CDR2 SVGAGI (reference sequence). V shed 6 bases and J 1 base; nucleotides not matched to a gene: 7. The CDR3 sequence: CASSLIAGGSYEQYF. The CDR3 DNA reads TGTGCCAGCAGCCTCATTGCGGGGGGGTCCTACGAGCAGTACTTC.

The V gene is TRBV20-1, the J gene TRBJ2-1; 9 bases map to TRBD1. The CDR3 runs to 15 residues. Germline-derived CDR1 and CDR2 are DFQATT and SNEGSKA (reference sequence). V shed 5 bases, J shed 6 bases, and the junction held 11 bases outside the gene matches. The CDR3 coding sequence is TGCAGTGCTCCAAGTGGGACAGGGAGTATCAATGAGCAGTTCTTC. Its translation: CSAPSGTGSINEQFF.

Concerning this clonotype: It may be a read error: a sequence one base away is much more abundant. The CDR3 does not close with the conserved phenylalanine or tryptophan, likely indicating a read error. This chain joins TRBV29-1 and TRBJ2-1; weak D call: TRBD2 (6 bases). Germline values: CDR1 SQVTM, CDR2 ANQGSEA. This CDR3 is 14 amino acids long. With 7 bases removed from V and 3 bases from J, the gap between germline ends came to 16 bases. The CDR3 nucleotides are TGCAGCGAAGAGGGGACTTCTGTCTACAATGAGCAGTTCATC. It codes for CSEEGTSVYNEQFI.

The CDR3: CSAKDNLDYGYTF. The CDR3 DNA is TGCAGTGCCAAGGACAACCTAGACTATGGCTACACCTTC. The V gene is TRBV20-1, the J gene TRBJ1-2; D possibly corresponds to TRBD1 (5 bases). The V and J ends lost 6 bases and 3 bases respectively, with 14 bases between them. In germline, CDR1 is DFQATT, CDR2 SNEGSKA (reference sequence). There are 13 residues in the CDR3.

This clonotype was picked up many times. A read error may be the cause here, since a much bigger clone is one base away. The chain couples TRBV29-1 to TRBJ1-5; D remains unclear. CDR3 length equals 13 residues. The V and J ends lost 4 bases and 3 bases respectively, with 10 bases between them. The germline gives CDR1 SQVTM, CDR2 ANQGSEA. The CDR3 sequence: CSVAGKPNQPQHF. CDR3 bases: TGCAGCGTTGCGGGGAAGCCCAATCAGCCCCAGCATTTT. Full variable domain (missing parts from reference TRBV29-1 and TRBJ1-5): SAVISQKPSRDICQRGTSLTIQCQVDSQVTMMFWYRQQPGQSLTLIATANQGSEATYESGFVIDKFPISRPNLTFSTLTVSNMSPEDSSIYLCSVAGKPNQPQHFGDGTRLSIL.

The table lists this clonotype with many counts. An end of the junction differs from the germline gene, which may be a read error. The V call is TRBV28, the J call TRBJ1-6, with D unresolved. The CDR3 has 12 amino acids. In germline, CDR1 is MDHEN, CDR2 SYDVKM. CDR3 in amino acids: CASTSNNSPLNF. CDR3 DNA sequence: TGTGCCAGCACCTCGAACAATTCACCCCTCAACTTT.

This clonotype was picked up many times. The chain couples TRBV5-1 to TRBJ2-5; D uncertain. The CDR3 contains 15 residues. The ends were cut back, 0 bases at V and 5 bases at J, with 14 bases in the middle. CDR1 is SGHRS, CDR2 YFSETQ, per germline. DNA for the CDR3: TGCGCCAGCAGCTTGGCGGTGAGTTCAACGGAGACCCAGTACTTC. Its protein product is CASSLAVSSTETQYF.

This clonotype was recorded at least ten times. V and J are TRBV20-1 and TRBJ1-5; D gene ambiguous. V gave up 4 bases and J gave up 0 bases, with 7 bases separating them. This CDR3 is 13 amino acids long. CDR1 is DFQATT and CDR2 is SNEGSKA in the germline V gene (reference sequence). CDR3 sequence: CSATEDSNQPQHF. The CDR3 nucleotides are TGCAGTGCTACAGAGGATAGCAATCAGCCCCAGCATTTT.

This clonotype has ten or more counts. This chain uses TRBV7-3 with TRBJ2-1; 9 bases line up with TRBD2. Germline CDR1 reads SGHTA; CDR2 reads FQGTGA. The length of the CDR3 is 14 residues. With 2 bases clipped from V and 9 bases from J, the junction kept 5 bases outside the gene matches. CDR3 nucleotide sequence: TGTGCCAGCAGCTTAGCGGGAGGGCTAAGTGAGCAGTTCTTC. Translated: CASSLAGGLSEQFF.

This clonotype appeared many times. CDR3 sequence reads: CASIPGQGRGYNEQFF. The CDR3 bases are TGTGCCAGCATTCCGGGACAGGGCAGAGGGTACAATGAGCAGTTCTTC. The rearrangement links TRBV7-2 to TRBJ2-1; 9 bases map to TRBD1. Germline CDR1 is SGHTA and CDR2 is FQGNSA. The V gene end was trimmed by 7 bases and the J gene end by 4 bases; junction bases not matched to a gene: 11. The CDR3 is made up of 16 amino acids.